What follows are 25 T cell receptor beta chains derived from one specimen sequenced in a study. Each CDR3 protein gets one entry after TCRdb re-called the RT-PCR reads with MiXCR. The sample yields about 680,000 distinct CDR3 sequences, approximately 15% seen once. Sequencing was done on a sample of memory CD4+ T cells from blood. All receptors come from a female donor in good health, serving as a healthy control.

This clonotype has a handful of counts. The V gene is TRBV5-1, the J gene TRBJ2-3; 7 bases match TRBD2. This CDR3 comprises 16 residues. With V trimmed by 6 bases and J by 0 bases, 10 bases remained unmatched. The germline V gene encodes CDR1 SGHRS and CDR2 YFSETQ. The CDR3 region is CASKVGGATSTDTQYF. CDR3 DNA sequence: TGCGCCAGCAAGGTGGGAGGGGCAACAAGCACAGATACGCAGTATTTT.

The chain recombines TRBV3-1 with TRBJ2-3, with D uncertain. V lost 0 bases, J lost 7 bases, and 11 bases lay in between. The CDR3 contains 14 residues. Germline V CDR1 and CDR2: LGHDT, YNNKEL (reference sequence). The CDR3 loop reads CASSQDTARYTQYF. The CDR3 DNA reads as TGTGCCAGCAGCCAAGATACAGCGAGATATACGCAGTATTTT.

CDR3 residues: CASRPAGGPLSSYNEQFF. CDR3 nucleotide sequence: TGTGCCAGCAGGCCAGCGGGAGGCCCATTAAGCTCCTACAATGAGCAGTTCTTC. V and J are TRBV7-8 and TRBJ2-1; 9 bases line up with TRBD2. J gave up 0 bases and V 6 bases, and 12 bases lay outside the gene matches. CDR1 is SGHVS, CDR2 FQNEAQ, per germline. This CDR3 is 18 amino acids long.

This clonotype was picked up a small number of times. The chain joins TRBV10-2 to TRBJ2-5; 7 bases are a match to TRBD2. In germline, CDR1 is WSHSY, CDR2 SAAADI. CDR3 length: 16 residues. The trim removed 5 bases at V and 4 bases at J, leaving 13 bases unmatched. This CDR3 reads CASSPFGGGVPETQYF. In nucleotides, the CDR3 is TGCGCCAGCAGTCCCTTTGGGGGGGGAGTTCCAGAGACCCAGTACTTC.

CDR3 coding DNA: TGTGCCAGCAGTCCCCACAGGGGTGACGAGCAGTACTTC. Amino acids: CASSPHRGDEQYF. The chain is built from TRBV28 and TRBJ2-7; 7 bases fit TRBD1. The trim removed 5 bases at V and 5 bases at J, leaving 6 bases unmatched. In germline, CDR1 is MDHEN, CDR2 SYDVKM. This CDR3 spans 13 amino acids.

The chain uses TRBV20-1 and TRBJ1-5, with D unclear. Germline CDR1 and CDR2: DFQATT and SNEGSKA (reference sequence). Trimming took off 0 bases at V and 7 bases at J, with 16 bases between the two ends. This CDR3 is built from 15 residues. This chain's CDR3 is CSARDRTDSGQPQHF. The CDR3 DNA sequence: TGCAGTGCTAGAGACCGGACTGATTCGGGGCAGCCCCAGCATTTT.

This clonotype was seen only a few times. The genes are TRBV7-2 and TRBJ2-7, with D perhaps matching TRBD1 (5 bases). Germline CDR1 reads SGHTA; CDR2 reads FQGNSA. V was clipped by 1 base and J by 3 bases, with 10 bases between them. The CDR3 runs to 14 residues. This CDR3 reads CASSLVGRVYEQYF. CDR3 DNA sequence: TGTGCCAGCAGCTTAGTCGGCAGGGTCTACGAGCAGTACTTC.

This clonotype was found many times. This sequence joins TRBV7-9 and TRBJ2-1, with 15 nucleotides matching TRBD2. Germline trimming cut 3 bases from V and 10 bases from J; bases unmatched to any gene: 4. Germline values: CDR1 SEHNR, CDR2 FQNEAQ (reference sequence). The CDR3 has 15 residues. CDR3 residues: CASSLGLAGGEEQFF. For the CDR3, the DNA is TGTGCCAGCAGCTTGGGACTAGCGGGAGGAGAGGAGCAGTTCTTC. Full variable domain (missing parts from reference TRBV7-9 and TRBJ2-1): DTGVSQNPRHKITKRGQNVTFRCDPISEHNRLYWYRQTLGQGPEFLTYFQNEAQLEKSRLLSDRFSAERPKGSFSTLEIQRTEQGDSAMYLCASSLGLAGGEEQFFGPGTRLTVL.

This chain uses TRBV18 with TRBJ1-4, with D unclear. CDR3 size: 13 residues. Trimming pared 4 bases from V and 8 bases from J, leaving 11 bases between. Germline CDR1 is KGHSH and CDR2 is LQKENI. The CDR3: CASSRSSGEKLFF. The CDR3 DNA sequence: TGTGCCAGCTCACGATCAAGCGGGGAAAAACTGTTTTTT.

The chain is built from TRBV5-6 and TRBJ1-2, with 9 bases identical to TRBD1. V shed 5 bases, J shed 2 bases, and the junction held 4 bases outside the gene matches. The CDR3 has 14 amino acids. The germline gives CDR1 SGHDT, CDR2 YYEEEE. As DNA, the CDR3 is TGTGCCAGCAGAACACAGGGGGCGAACTATGGCTACACCTTC. Amino acid sequence: CASRTQGANYGYTF.

This chain joins TRBV28 and TRBJ1-6; D gene uncertain. Deletions cut 5 bases from V and 4 bases from J, with 12 bases between. The CDR3 extends over 15 amino acids. From germline, CDR1 is MDHEN and CDR2 SYDVKM. Written as DNA, the CDR3 is TGTGCCAGCAGTCCCCCGACGGATTATAATTCACCCCTCCACTTT. Translation gives CASSPPTDYNSPLHF.

This clonotype occurred many times. V gene TRBV5-6 combines with J gene TRBJ2-5, with unresolved D. Trimming removed 0 bases from V and 6 bases from J, with 9 bases in between. The CDR3 covers 13 residues. The V gene's germline CDR1 is SGHDT and CDR2 YYEEEE. CDR3 loop: CASSLADGKTQYF. In DNA form, the CDR3 reads TGTGCCAGCAGCTTGGCCGACGGAAAGACCCAGTACTTC.

The table lists this clonotype with a few counts. The chain employs TRBV5-6 and TRBJ2-7; D perhaps matches TRBD2 (5 bases). The V gene lost 4 bases and the J gene lost 6 bases, with 17 bases spanning the gap. The CDR3 has 14 residues. The germline CDR1 and CDR2 sequences are SGHDT and YYEEEE. The CDR3 region has the DNA TGTGCCAGCAGCACGCTAGCTCCCCCCGTCGAGCAGTACTTC. As protein: CASSTLAPPVEQYF. Full variable domain (rest looked up from reference TRBV5-6 and TRBJ2-7): DAGVTQSPTHLIKTRGQQVTLRCSPKSGHDTVSWYQQALGQGPQFIFQYYEEEERQRGNFPDRFSGHQFPNYSSELNVNALLLGDSALYLCASSTLAPPVEQYFGPGTRLTVT.

The gene calls are TRBV20-1 and TRBJ1-3; 8 positions agree with TRBD1. V lost 6 bases and J lost 2; bases outside the gene matches: 3. Germline assignment: CDR1 DFQATT and CDR2 SNEGSKA (reference sequence). This CDR3 comprises 13 residues. This chain's CDR3 is CSAATGAGNTIYF. As DNA, the CDR3 is TGCAGTGCCGCGACAGGGGCTGGAAACACCATATATTTT.

About this clonotype: Given a much more abundant clone one base away, this may be a read error. The chain couples TRBV7-9 to TRBJ1-6; 12 bases agree with TRBD1. The ends lost 5 bases at V and 0 bases at J; junction bases unmatched: 5. The CDR3 is 18 amino acids. The V gene's germline CDR1 is SEHNR and CDR2 FQNEAQ (reference sequence). The CDR3 here is CASSAGTGGGSYNSPLHF. CDR3 coding DNA: TGTGCCAGCAGCGCCGGGACAGGGGGCGGCTCCTATAATTCACCCCTCCACTTT.

CDR3 nucleotide sequence: TGCGCCAGCAGCCAAGATCTGGCAGGGGGCCTGGTCGGGAGCAATCAGCCCCAGCATTTT. It specifies CASSQDLAGGLVGSNQPQHF. V is TRBV4-1 and J is TRBJ1-5, with 8 bases matching TRBD1. CDR3 length: 20 amino acids. The V and J ends lost 0 bases and 1 base, in that order; junction bases with no gene match: 14. Germline V CDR1 and CDR2: MGHRA, YSYEKL.

Ten or more counts support this clonotype. One end of the junction varies from germline; a read error may be responsible. This chain uses TRBV15 with TRBJ2-1; 9 nucleotides agree with TRBD1. CDR1 is LNHNV, CDR2 YYDKDF, per germline (reference sequence). CDR3 length: 15 amino acids. The CDR3 nucleotides are TGTGCCACCAGCGGAGAGACAGGGGGCTACAATGAGCAGTTCTTC. Protein product: CATSGETGGYNEQFF.

CDR3 amino acids: CASSGQGIQETQYF. In DNA, the CDR3 is TGTGCCAGCAGTGGACAGGGCATCCAAGAGACCCAGTACTTC. The chain recombines TRBV2 with TRBJ2-5; 7 bases agree with TRBD1. V shed 4 bases, J shed 1 base, and the junction held 3 bases outside the gene matches. The CDR3 is made up of 14 amino acids. Germline V CDR1 and CDR2: SNHLY, FYNNEI.

This clonotype was seen more than once but under ten times. The gene calls are TRBV10-3 and TRBJ2-1, with D possibly TRBD2 on 7 matching bases. The germline V and J ends were trimmed by 5 bases and 0 bases, with 23 bases remaining between them. CDR1 is ENHRY, CDR2 SYGVKD, per germline. The CDR3 covers 19 residues. The CDR3 region is CAISQGLAVSLSSYNEQFF. The CDR3 bases are TGTGCCATCAGTCAGGGGCTAGCGGTTTCCCTAAGCTCCTACAATGAGCAGTTCTTC.

This clonotype was seen more than once but under ten times. The chain couples TRBV20-1 to TRBJ1-1; a weak D match, TRBD1 (6 bases). V lost 6 bases and J 2 bases, leaving 16 bases between the germline ends. This CDR3 comprises 14 residues. Germline CDR1 reads DFQATT; CDR2 reads SNEGSKA (reference sequence). The DNA for the CDR3 is TGCAGTGCGCACCCCGGGACAACAAACACTGAAGCTTTCTTT. Its protein is CSAHPGTTNTEAFF.

The chain combines TRBV2 with TRBJ2-5, with TRBD2 matching 8 bases. The CDR3 has 15 residues. Germline CDR1 is SNHLY and CDR2 is FYNNEI. V dropped 4 bases and J dropped 2; count of bases not matched to a gene: 6. The CDR3 region has the DNA TGTGCCAGCAGTGTCCTAGCGGGCCCTCAAGAGACCCAGTACTTC. This translates into CASSVLAGPQETQYF.

The chain is built from TRBV5-1 and TRBJ2-1; TRBD1 matches at 7 bases. The ends lost 4 bases at V and 5 bases at J; junction bases unmatched: 6. In germline, CDR1 is SGHRS, CDR2 YFSETQ. CDR3 length equals 14 residues. CDR3 nucleotide sequence: TGCGCCAGCAGCCCCAACAGGGGCAACAATGAGCAGTTCTTC. This translates into CASSPNRGNNEQFF.

The rearrangement joins TRBV21-1 to TRBJ2-7; the table names TRBD1, a call not compared with the DNA. TRBV21-1 is annotated as a pseudogene. This CDR3 comprises 19 residues. This chain's CDR3 is CASSIHRRSVLGRSYEQYF. CDR3 nucleotide sequence: TGTGCCAGCAGCATCCACCGGCGCTCGGTGCTCGGCAGATCCTACGAGCAGTACTTC.

This clonotype was found many times. The chain couples TRBV3-1 to TRBJ2-3; D is perhaps TRBD1 or TRBD2 (5 bases each). The ends were cut back, 5 bases at V and 6 bases at J, with 18 bases in the middle. The CDR3 totals 15 residues. Looked up from germline, CDR1 is LGHDT and CDR2 is YNNKEL (reference sequence). The DNA of the CDR3 is TGTGCCAGCAGCGATCCGGGACCCGGTTTCGATACGCAGTATTTT. It specifies CASSDPGPGFDTQYF.

This clonotype has just a few counts. V gene TRBV18 combines with J gene TRBJ1-5; TRBD1 might be the D (6 bases). Trimming took off 6 bases at V and 6 bases at J, with 18 bases between the two ends. The CDR3 runs to 15 residues. Germline CDR1 KGHSH, CDR2 LQKENI. Written as DNA, the CDR3 is TGTGCCAGCTCCCCGGGACATGATTTCGGTCAGCCCCAGCATTTT. Translated, it gives CASSPGHDFGQPQHF.